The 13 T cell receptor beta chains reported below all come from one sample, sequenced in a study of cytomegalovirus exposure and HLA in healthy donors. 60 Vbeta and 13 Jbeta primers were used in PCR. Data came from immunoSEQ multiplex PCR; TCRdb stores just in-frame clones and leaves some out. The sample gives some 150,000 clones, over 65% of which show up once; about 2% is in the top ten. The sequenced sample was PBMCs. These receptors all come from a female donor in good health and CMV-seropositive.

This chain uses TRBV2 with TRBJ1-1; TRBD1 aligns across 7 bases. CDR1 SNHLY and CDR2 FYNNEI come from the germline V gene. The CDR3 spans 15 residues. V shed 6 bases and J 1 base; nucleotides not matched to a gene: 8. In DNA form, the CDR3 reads TGTGCCAGCAGGAGGGACAGTCCATCGAACACTGAAGCTTTCTTT. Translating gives CASRRDSPSNTEAFF.

The DNA for the CDR3 is TGTGCCAGCAGCTTTAGCGGGCCGGACGATACGCAGTATTTT. This translates into CASSFSGPDDTQYF. V usage is TRBV11-3 and J usage is TRBJ2-3; 7 bases match TRBD2. Trimming cost V 3 bases and J 6 bases; bases outside gene matches: 6. Germline assignment: CDR1 SGHNT and CDR2 YENEEA. The length of the CDR3 is 14 residues.

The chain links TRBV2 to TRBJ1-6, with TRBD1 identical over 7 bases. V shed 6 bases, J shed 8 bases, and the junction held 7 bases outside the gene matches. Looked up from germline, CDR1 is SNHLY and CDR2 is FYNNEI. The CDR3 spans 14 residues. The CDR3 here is CASSRQGVDSPLHF. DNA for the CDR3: TGTGCCAGCAGCCGACAGGGAGTGGATTCACCCCTCCACTTT.

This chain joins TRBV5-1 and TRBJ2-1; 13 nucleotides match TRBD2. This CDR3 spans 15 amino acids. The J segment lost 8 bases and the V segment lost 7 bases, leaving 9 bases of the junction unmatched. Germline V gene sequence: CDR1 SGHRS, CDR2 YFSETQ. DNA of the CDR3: TGCGCCAGCCAAGAACTAGCGGGAGGGAGTCATGAGCAGTTCTTC. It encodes CASQELAGGSHEQFF.

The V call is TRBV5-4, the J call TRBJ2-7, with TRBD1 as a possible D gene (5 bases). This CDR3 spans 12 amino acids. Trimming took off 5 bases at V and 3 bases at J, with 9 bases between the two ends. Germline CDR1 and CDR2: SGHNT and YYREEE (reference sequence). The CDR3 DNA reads TGTGCCAGCAGTCCTGACAGCTACGAGCAGTACTTC. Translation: CASSPDSYEQYF.

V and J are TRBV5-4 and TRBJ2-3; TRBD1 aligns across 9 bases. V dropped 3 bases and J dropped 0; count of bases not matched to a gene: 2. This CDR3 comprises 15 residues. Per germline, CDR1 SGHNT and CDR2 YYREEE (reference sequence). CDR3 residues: CASSSGQGSTDTQYF. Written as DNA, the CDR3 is TGTGCCAGCAGCTCGGGACAGGGAAGCACAGATACGCAGTATTTT.

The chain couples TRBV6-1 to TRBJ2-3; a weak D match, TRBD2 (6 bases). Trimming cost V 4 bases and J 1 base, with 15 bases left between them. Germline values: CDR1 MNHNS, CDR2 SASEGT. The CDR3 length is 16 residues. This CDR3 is CASSAGTLPGTDTQYF. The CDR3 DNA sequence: TGTGCCAGCAGTGCTGGGACTCTACCCGGCACAGATACGCAGTATTTT.

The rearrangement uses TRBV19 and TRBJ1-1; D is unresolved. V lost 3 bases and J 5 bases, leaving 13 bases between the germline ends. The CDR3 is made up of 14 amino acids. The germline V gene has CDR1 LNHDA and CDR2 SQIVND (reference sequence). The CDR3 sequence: CASSIMPGGTEAFF. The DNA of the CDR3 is TGTGCCAGTAGTATCATGCCAGGAGGAACTGAAGCTTTCTTT.

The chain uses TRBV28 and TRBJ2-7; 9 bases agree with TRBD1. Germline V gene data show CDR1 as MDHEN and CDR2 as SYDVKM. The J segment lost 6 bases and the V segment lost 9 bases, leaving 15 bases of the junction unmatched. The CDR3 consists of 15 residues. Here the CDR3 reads CASHEKQGAGGEQYF. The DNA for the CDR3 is TGTGCCAGTCACGAAAAACAGGGGGCAGGGGGCGAGCAGTACTTC.

The CDR3 DNA follows: TGTGCCAGCAATTCCAGGGGTCAAGAGACCCAGTACTTC. It codes for CASNSRGQETQYF. The gene calls are TRBV2 and TRBJ2-5; TRBD1 might be the D (6 bases). CDR1 and CDR2 (germline): SNHLY, FYNNEI. The CDR3 is 13 amino acids. Between the trimmed V and J ends, which lost 7 bases and 2 bases, there was a span of 11 bases. Full variable domain (missing parts from reference TRBV2 and TRBJ2-5): EPEVTQTPSHQVTQMGQEVILRCVPISNHLYFYWYRQILGQKVEFLVSFYNNEISEKSEIFDDQFSVERPDGSNFTLKIRSTKLEDSAMYFCASNSRGQETQYFGPGTRLLVL.

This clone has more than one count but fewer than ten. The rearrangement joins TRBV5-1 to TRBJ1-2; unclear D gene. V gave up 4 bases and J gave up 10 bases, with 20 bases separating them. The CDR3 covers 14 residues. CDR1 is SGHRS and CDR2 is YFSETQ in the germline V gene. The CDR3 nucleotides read TGCGCCAGCAGCGTCTCCTCCGGGTCCATCGTCTACACCTTC. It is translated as CASSVSSGSIVYTF.

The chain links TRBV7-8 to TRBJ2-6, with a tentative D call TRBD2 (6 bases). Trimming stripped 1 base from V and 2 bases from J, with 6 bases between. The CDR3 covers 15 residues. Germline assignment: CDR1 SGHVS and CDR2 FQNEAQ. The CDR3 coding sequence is TGTGCCAGCAGCTTAGGGGGGGCTGGGGCCAACGTCCTGACTTTC. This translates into CASSLGGAGANVLTF.

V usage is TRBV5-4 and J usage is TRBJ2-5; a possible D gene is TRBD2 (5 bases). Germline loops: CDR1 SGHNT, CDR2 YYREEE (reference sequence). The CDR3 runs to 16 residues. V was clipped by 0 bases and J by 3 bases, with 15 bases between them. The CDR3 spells CASSLDVLGVEETQYF. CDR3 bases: TGTGCCAGCAGCTTGGATGTCTTGGGAGTCGAAGAGACCCAGTACTTC.